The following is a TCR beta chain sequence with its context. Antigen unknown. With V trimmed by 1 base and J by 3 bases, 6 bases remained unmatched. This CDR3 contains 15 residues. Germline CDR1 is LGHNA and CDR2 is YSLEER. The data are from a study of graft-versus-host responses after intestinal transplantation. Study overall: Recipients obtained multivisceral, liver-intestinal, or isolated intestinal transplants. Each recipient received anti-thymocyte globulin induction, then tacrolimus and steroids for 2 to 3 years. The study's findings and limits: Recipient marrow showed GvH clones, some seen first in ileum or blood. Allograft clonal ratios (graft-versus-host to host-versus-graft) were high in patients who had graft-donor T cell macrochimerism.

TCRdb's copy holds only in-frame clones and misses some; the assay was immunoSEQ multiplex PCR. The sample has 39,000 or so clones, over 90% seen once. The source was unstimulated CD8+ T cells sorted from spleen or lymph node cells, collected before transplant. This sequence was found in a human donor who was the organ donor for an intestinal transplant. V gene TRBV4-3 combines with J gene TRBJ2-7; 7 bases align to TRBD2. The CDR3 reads CASSQGVAGVYEQYF. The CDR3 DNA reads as TGCGCCAGCAGCCAAGGGGTAGCGGGTGTCTACGAGCAGTACTTC.